These 12 T cell receptor beta chains originate from one sample sequenced in a study of cytomegalovirus exposure and HLA in healthy donors. PCR amplification relied on 60 Vbeta primers (plus 13 Jbeta primers). Method: immunoSEQ multiplex PCR; TCRdb's copy keeps in-frame clones and lacks some. The data contain over 150,000 clones, about 80% of them singletons. The sample comprised PBMCs. These receptor sequences come from a young man in good health and CMV-seropositive.

The chain is built from TRBV6-5 and TRBJ2-4; D perhaps matches TRBD2 (5 bases). The V gene lost 6 bases and the J gene lost 7 bases, with 16 bases spanning the gap. The germline V gene has CDR1 MNHEY and CDR2 SVGAGI. This CDR3 is 14 amino acids long. The CDR3 nucleotides read TGTGCCAGCAGCCCAACTAGAAATGGGAACATTCAGTACTTC. Its translation: CASSPTRNGNIQYF.

The chain has TRBV7-9 and TRBJ2-1; D might be TRBD2 (5 bases). Trimming stripped 2 bases from V and 0 bases from J, with 11 bases between. Germline CDR1 SEHNR, CDR2 FQNEAQ (reference sequence). The CDR3 is 16 amino acids. The CDR3 DNA follows: TGTGCCAGCAGCTTAACCCTAGGGAGCTCCTACAATGAGCAGTTCTTC. Its translation: CASSLTLGSSYNEQFF.

Worth noting for this clone: At one boundary the junction diverges from the germline segment, which might be a read error. This rearrangement joins TRBV5-8 to TRBJ1-2; 8 positions match TRBD1. The CDR3 is 12 residues long. Germline V gene data show CDR1 as SGHTS and CDR2 as YDEGEE. The CDR3: CASSFRDRISFF. The CDR3 nucleotides are TGTGCCAGCAGCTTCCGGGACAGGATCTCTTTCTTC. The variable domain in full, with the rest retrieved from reference TRBV5-8 and TRBJ1-2, is EAGVTQSPTHLIKTRGQQATLRCSPISGHTSVYWYQQALGLGLQFLLWYDEGEERNRGNFPPRFSGRQFPNYSSELNVNALELEDSALYLCASSFRDRISFFGSGTRLTVV.

The sample holds many counts of this clone. The V call is TRBV2, the J call TRBJ1-5; no firm D call. V was cut by 4 bases and J by 2 bases, with 12 bases left in between. The CDR3 is 15 amino acids. The V gene's germline CDR1 is SNHLY and CDR2 FYNNEI. CDR3 sequence: CASSGSGGGNQPQHF. In nucleotides, the CDR3 is TGTGCCAGCAGTGGATCAGGTGGCGGCAATCAGCCCCAGCATTTT. The variable domain in full, with the rest retrieved from reference TRBV2 and TRBJ1-5, is EPEVTQTPSHQVTQMGQEVILRCVPISNHLYFYWYRQILGQKVEFLVSFYNNEISEKSEIFDDQFSVERPDGSNFTLKIRSTKLEDSAMYFCASSGSGGGNQPQHFGDGTRLSIL.

This clone was picked up a small number of times. The chain links TRBV5-4 to TRBJ2-5; 7 bases are shared with TRBD1. Germline CDR1 and CDR2: SGHNT and YYREEE (reference sequence). V lost 4 bases and J lost 4; bases outside the gene matches: 13. The CDR3 extends over 16 amino acids. CDR3: CASSGGDRVWRETQYF. CDR3 nucleotides: TGTGCCAGCAGCGGGGGCGACAGGGTGTGGCGAGAGACCCAGTACTTC. The variable domain in full, with the rest retrieved from reference TRBV5-4 and TRBJ2-5, is ETGVTQSPTHLIKTRGQQVTLRCSSQSGHNTVSWYQQALGQGPQFIFQYYREEENGRGNFPPRFSGLQFPNYSSELNVNALELDDSALYLCASSGGDRVWRETQYFGPGTRLLVL.

The chain has TRBV5-1 and TRBJ2-2; 7 bases align to TRBD2. Germline V lookup: CDR1 SGHRS, CDR2 YFSETQ. The CDR3 runs to 16 residues. The V gene end was trimmed by 2 bases and the J gene end by 1 base; junction bases not matched to a gene: 5. The CDR3 DNA reads TGCGCCAGCAGCTTCCGGGCTAGCGGGAACACCGGGGAGCTGTTTTTT. Protein: CASSFRASGNTGELFF.

There are a few counts of this clone. This chain connects TRBV19 to TRBJ2-3, with 12 bases that match TRBD1. The CDR3 spans 15 residues. CDR1 is LNHDA and CDR2 is SQIVND in the germline V gene (reference sequence). J lost 7 bases, V lost 5 bases, and 7 bases had no gene match. CDR3 sequence: CASSPPGQGAYTQYF. The CDR3 DNA sequence: TGTGCCAGTAGTCCACCGGGACAGGGGGCATATACGCAGTATTTT.

The chain is built from TRBV13 and TRBJ1-5; possibly TRBD1 for D (6 bases). The V end was cut by 5 bases, the J end by 9 bases, with 11 bases between. In germline, CDR1 is PRHDT, CDR2 FYEKMQ (reference sequence). The CDR3 has 12 amino acids. CDR3: CASSEFRGPQHF. The CDR3 DNA follows: TGTGCCAGCAGCGAATTCAGGGGGCCCCAGCATTTT.

This chain uses TRBV27 with TRBJ2-1; TRBD2 is a possible D gene (5 bases). The CDR3 contains 13 residues. The V gene's germline CDR1 is MNHEY and CDR2 SMNVEV (reference sequence). V was shortened by 3 bases and J by 6 bases, with 9 bases between the two germline ends. CDR3 DNA sequence: TGTGCCAGCAGTTTGATAGAGGGCAATGAGCAGTTCTTC. Protein sequence: CASSLIEGNEQFF.

This clone showed up just once. This rearrangement joins TRBV28 to TRBJ2-3, with TRBD1 identical over 9 bases. CDR1 MDHEN and CDR2 SYDVKM come from the germline V gene. This CDR3 is built from 16 residues. V trimming: 4 bases; J trimming: 4 bases; junction bases outside the gene matches: 9. The CDR3 region has the DNA TGTGCCAGCAGTTCGCCCCACCGGGACAGGGCAGATACGCAGTATTTT. Translated: CASSSPHRDRADTQYF.

The chain couples TRBV19 to TRBJ2-1, with 8 bases identical to TRBD2. The CDR3 has 15 amino acids. Germline trimming cut 4 bases from V and 0 bases from J; bases unmatched to any gene: 2. Germline V gene data show CDR1 as LNHDA and CDR2 as SQIVND (reference sequence). CDR3 region: CASSNSGNSYNEQFF. Here the CDR3 DNA reads TGTGCCAGTAGTAATAGCGGGAACTCCTACAATGAGCAGTTCTTC. The whole variable domain, filled in from reference TRBV19 and TRBJ2-1, reads DGGITQSPKYLFRKEGQNVTLSCEQNLNHDAMYWYRQDPGQGLRLIYYSQIVNDFQKGDIAEGYSVSREKKESFPLTVTSAQKNPTAFYLCASSNSGNSYNEQFFGPGTRLTVL.

This chain joins TRBV29-1 and TRBJ2-3, with 11 bases fitting TRBD2. Germline V gives CDR1 SQVTM, CDR2 ANQGSEA. CDR3 length: 14 amino acids. With V trimmed by 8 bases and J by 2 bases, 6 bases remained unmatched. Here the CDR3 DNA reads TGCAGCCCTCTAGCGGGAGGTCCCACAGATACGCAGTATTTT. This translates into CSPLAGGPTDTQYF.